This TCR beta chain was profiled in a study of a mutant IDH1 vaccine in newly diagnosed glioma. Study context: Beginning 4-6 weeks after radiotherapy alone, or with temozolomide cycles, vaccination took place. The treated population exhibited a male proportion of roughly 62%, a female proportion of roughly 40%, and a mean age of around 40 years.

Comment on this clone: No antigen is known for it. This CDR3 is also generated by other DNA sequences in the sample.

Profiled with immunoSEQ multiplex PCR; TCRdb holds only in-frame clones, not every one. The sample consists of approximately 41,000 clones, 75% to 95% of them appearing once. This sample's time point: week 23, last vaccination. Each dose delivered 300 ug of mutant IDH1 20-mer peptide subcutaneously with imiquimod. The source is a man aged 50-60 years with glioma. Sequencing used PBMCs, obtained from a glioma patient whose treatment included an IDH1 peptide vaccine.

This CDR3 is CASSSDRGGTEAFF. The CDR3 DNA reads TGCGCCAGCAGCAGCGACAGGGGTGGCACTGAAGCTTTCTTT. The rearrangement joins TRBV5-1 to TRBJ1-1, with 8 bases identical to TRBD1. Per germline, CDR1 SGHRS and CDR2 YFSETQ. The V gene end was trimmed by 4 bases and the J gene end by 4 bases; junction bases not matched to a gene: 6. The CDR3 has 14 residues.